This TCR beta chain was observed in a study of control samples from healthy donors and cancer patients. Method: immunoSEQ multiplex PCR; TCRdb's copy keeps in-frame clones and lacks some. The sample lists 100,000 to 150,000 clones, 92% occurring once. This clone was counted a single time. V dropped 5 bases and J dropped 4; count of bases not matched to a gene: 6. Germline V gene data show CDR1 as SGHVS and CDR2 as FNYEAQ. The CDR3 is 14 amino acids. The sequencing input was blood. The V and J genes are TRBV7-6 and TRBJ2-3, with TRBD1 identical over 7 bases. This TCR derives from a woman aged 50 to 60 in good health. CDR3 coding DNA: TGTGCCAGCAGCCCGACAGGGAGACCAGATACGCAGTATTTT. Residues: CASSPTGRPDTQYF.